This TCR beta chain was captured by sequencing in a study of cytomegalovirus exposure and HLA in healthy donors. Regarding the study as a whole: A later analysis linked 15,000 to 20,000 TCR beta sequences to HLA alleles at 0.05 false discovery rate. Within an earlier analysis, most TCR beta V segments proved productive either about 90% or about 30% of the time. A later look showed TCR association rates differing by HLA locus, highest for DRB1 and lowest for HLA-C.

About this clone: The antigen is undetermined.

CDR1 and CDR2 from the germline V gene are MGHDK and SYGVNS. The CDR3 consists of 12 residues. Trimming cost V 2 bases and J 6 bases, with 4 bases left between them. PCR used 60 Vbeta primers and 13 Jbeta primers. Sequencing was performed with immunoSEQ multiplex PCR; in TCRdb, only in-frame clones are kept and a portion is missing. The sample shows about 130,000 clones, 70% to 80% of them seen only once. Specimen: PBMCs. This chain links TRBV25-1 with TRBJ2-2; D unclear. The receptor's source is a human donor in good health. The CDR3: CASSEGPGELFF. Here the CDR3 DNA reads TGTGCCAGCAGTGAAGGGCCCGGGGAGCTGTTTTTT.